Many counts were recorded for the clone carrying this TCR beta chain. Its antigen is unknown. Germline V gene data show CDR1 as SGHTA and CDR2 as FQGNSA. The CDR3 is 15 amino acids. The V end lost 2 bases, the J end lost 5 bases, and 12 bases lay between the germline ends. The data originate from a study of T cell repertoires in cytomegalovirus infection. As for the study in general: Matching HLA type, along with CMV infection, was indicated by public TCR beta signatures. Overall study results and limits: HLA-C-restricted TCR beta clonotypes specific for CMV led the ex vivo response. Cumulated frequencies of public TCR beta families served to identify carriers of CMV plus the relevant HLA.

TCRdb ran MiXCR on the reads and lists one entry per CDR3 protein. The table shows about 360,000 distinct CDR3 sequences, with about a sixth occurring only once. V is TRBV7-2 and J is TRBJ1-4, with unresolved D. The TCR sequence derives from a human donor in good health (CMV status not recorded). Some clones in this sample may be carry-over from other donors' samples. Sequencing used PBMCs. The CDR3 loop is CASSLLAGKNEKLFF. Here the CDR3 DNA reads TGTGCCAGCAGCTTACTGGCGGGGAAGAATGAAAAACTGTTTTTT.